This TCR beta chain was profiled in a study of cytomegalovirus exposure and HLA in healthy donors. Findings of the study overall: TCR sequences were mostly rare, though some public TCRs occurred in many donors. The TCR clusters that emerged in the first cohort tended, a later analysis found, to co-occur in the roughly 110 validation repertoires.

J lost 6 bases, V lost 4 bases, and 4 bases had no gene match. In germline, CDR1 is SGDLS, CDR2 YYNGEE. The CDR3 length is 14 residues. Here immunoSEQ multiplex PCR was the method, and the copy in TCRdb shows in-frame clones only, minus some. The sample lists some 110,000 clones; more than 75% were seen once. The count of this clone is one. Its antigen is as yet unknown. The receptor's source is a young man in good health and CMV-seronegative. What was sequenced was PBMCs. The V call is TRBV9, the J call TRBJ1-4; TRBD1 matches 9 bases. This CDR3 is CASSPGTGYEKLFF. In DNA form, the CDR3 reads TGTGCCAGCAGCCCTGGGACAGGGTATGAAAAACTGTTTTTT.